These T cell receptor beta chains were read from a single sample in a study of OX40 agonist ivuxolimab in advanced cancers. Repertoires were generated with immunoSEQ multiplex PCR, while TCRdb's copy carries only in-frame clones and drops some. This table holds roughly 77,000 clones, over 70% found once. The material was CD4+ or CD8+ T cells sorted from blood, obtained in a trial of the OX40 agonist ivuxolimab. These receptors were taken from an adult with an advanced solid tumor such as melanoma, head and neck, liver or kidney cancer. The CDR3 runs from the conserved cysteine through the conserved F or W. The D gene is left open where the match is weak. Some rows mark clone size as missing; the rest say once, few, many or name a class of expanded clone.

clone_size,d_call,j_call,v_call,cdr3_nt,cdr3_aa
.,TRBD2,TRBJ2-2,TRBV7-3,TGTGCCAGCAGCCCCGCCGGTAGCGGGAACATGGAGGAGCTGTTTTTT,CASSPAGSGNMEELFF
.,.,TRBJ1-1,TRBV2,TGTGCCAGCAGTTCTATAAATCAAGGAGGCACTGAAGCTTTCTTT,CASSSINQGGTEAFF
.,.,TRBJ2-3,TRBV7-2,TGTGCCAGCAGCCTGGATTACAGGGCCGATACGCAGTATTTT,CASSLDYRADTQYF
once,TRBD2,TRBJ2-1,TRBV14,TGTGCCAGCAGCCGACCGGGACTAGCGCCTCTGGATGAGCAGTTCTTC,CASSRPGLAPLDEQFF
.,.,TRBJ1-1,TRBV4-1,TGCGCCAGCAGCCAATCCAGGGGCACTGAAGCTTTCTTT,CASSQSRGTEAFF
once,TRBD2,TRBJ2-7,TRBV19,TGTGCCAGTAGCCCGGGACTACTCTACGAGCAGTACTTC,CASSPGLLYEQYF
.,.,TRBJ1-1,TRBV7-2,TGTGCCAGCACCCAAGGGGGGGCGGGGGGCACTGAAGCTTTCTTT,CASTQGGAGGTEAFF
.,.,TRBJ1-2,TRBV5-1,TGCGCCAGCAGCTTGGGACAATATGGCTACACCTTC,CASSLGQYGYTF
once,TRBD1,TRBJ1-4,TRBV15,TGTGCCACCAGAAGACAGGGGGACAATGAAAAACTGTTTTTT,CATRRQGDNEKLFF
.,TRBD1,TRBJ1-5,TRBV7-9,TGTGCCAGCAGCTCACAGGGGGATCAGCCCCAGCATTTT,CASSSQGDQPQHF
once,.,TRBJ1-1,TRBV7-9,TGTGCCAGCAGCTTAGTTGGATCGGTAGTTTCGAACACTGAAGCTTTCTTT,CASSLVGSVVSNTEAFF
.,.,TRBJ2-7,TRBV15,TGTGCCACCAGCGGGGGACTTTCCTACGAGCAGTACTTC,CATSGGLSYEQYF
.,.,TRBJ1-2,TRBV20-1,TGCAGTGCAGCAGGGGCCGGCTACACCTTC,CSAAGAGYTF
.,TRBD1,TRBJ2-4,TRBV2,TGTGCCAGCAGCCGGGACAGAGACATTCAGTACTTC,CASSRDRDIQYF
.,TRBD2,TRBJ2-3,TRBV10-3,TGTGCCATCAGTGCAACCAGGAGACTAGCGGGAGACAACACAGATACGCAGTATTTT,CAISATRRLAGDNTDTQYF
few,.,TRBJ2-7,TRBV6-6,TGTGCCAGCAGTTCAACTGACACTTCCTACGAGCAGTACTTC,CASSSTDTSYEQYF
.,TRBD2,TRBJ2-7,TRBV5-1,TGCGCCAGCAGCTTCCCCGCGGGAGGCTCCTACGAGCAGTACTTC,CASSFPAGGSYEQYF
.,.,TRBJ1-5,TRBV15,TGTGCCACCAGCTATCAGGGGACTGGGCAGCCCCAGCATTTT,CATSYQGTGQPQHF
.,.,TRBJ2-1,TRBV4-1,TGCGCCAGCAGCCAATTTAATCCGGCGGATGAGCAGTTCTTC,CASSQFNPADEQFF
.,TRBD2,TRBJ2-3,TRBV15,TGTGCCACCAGCAGAGATAGGCTAGCGGGGGGCGAAGGTACGCAGTATTTT,CATSRDRLAGGEGTQYF
.,TRBD2,TRBJ2-3,TRBV29-1,TGCAGCGTGGGGACTAGCGGGAGTACTAGCACAGATACGCAGTATTTT,CSVGTSGSTSTDTQYF
.,.,TRBJ1-2,TRBV12-5,TGTGCTAGTGGCCGGGGGGTTAACAGGGATCTATTCGGCTACACCTTC,CASGRGVNRDLFGYTF
.,.,TRBJ2-7,TRBV19,TGTGCCAGTAGTTCAGTGTACAGCGAGCAGTACTTC,CASSSVYSEQYF
.,.,TRBJ1-6,TRBV30,TGTGCCTGGTCTATGGACTATAATTCACCCCTCCACTTT,CAWSMDYNSPLHF
.,.,TRBJ1-2,TRBV19,TGTGCCAGTTCCCCCCCTACGGGACGGTACTATGGCTACACCTTC,CASSPPTGRYYGYTF
.,.,TRBJ2-5,TRBV5-4,TGTGCCAGCCAGACTAGGGACCAAGAGACCCAGTACTTC,CASQTRDQETQYF
.,TRBD1,TRBJ2-6,TRBV19,TGTGCCAGTAGTGACCGGGACAGGGGGCCTACTGGGGCCAACGTCCTGACTTTC,CASSDRDRGPTGANVLTF
.,.,TRBJ2-1,TRBV7-6,TGTGCCAGCAGCTTAGTGGCTACCTACAATGAGCAGTTCTTC,CASSLVATYNEQFF
.,.,TRBJ1-1,TRBV19,TGTGCCACCCAGAAACCGGGACGGATGAACACTGAAGCTTTCTTT,CATQKPGRMNTEAFF
.,.,TRBJ2-7,TRBV6-1,TGTGCCAGCAGCGGTACTCTTTCATACGAGCAGTACTTC,CASSGTLSYEQYF
few,.,TRBJ1-2,TRBV18,TGTGCCAGCTCACCACCGGCGCGGACCCCTGGGGGCTACACCTTC,CASSPPARTPGGYTF
.,.,TRBJ2-7,TRBV4-2,TGTGCCAGCAGCCAAGGGCCTAGCGAGGCCTACGAGCAGTACTTC,CASSQGPSEAYEQYF
.,.,TRBJ1-5,TRBV6-5,TGTGCCAGCAGTTTATCCGGGACGGAGCCCCAGCATTTT,CASSLSGTEPQHF
.,.,TRBJ2-3,TRBV29-1,TGCAGCGCCTCGGGGGTCTCAGGAGATACGCAGTATTTT,CSASGVSGDTQYF
.,.,TRBJ2-3,TRBV6-9,TGTGCCAGCCGGTACGATACGCAGTATTTT,CASRYDTQYF
.,.,TRBJ2-1,TRBV14,TGTGCCAGCAGCCAAAGGTTTAGTACTAATGAGCAGTTCTTC,CASSQRFSTNEQFF
.,.,TRBJ2-1,TRBV7-8,TGTGCCAGCAGCCCTGAGGGGTTGGTCGATGAGCAGTTCTTC,CASSPEGLVDEQFF
.,.,TRBJ2-1,TRBV7-8,TGTGCCAGCAGCCCGGGAGAGAGCTCCTACAATGAGCAGTTCTTC,CASSPGESSYNEQFF
.,.,TRBJ1-2,TRBV6-5,TGTGCCAGCAGTTACTCGAAAACAGGCCTTAACTATGGCTACACCTTC,CASSYSKTGLNYGYTF
.,TRBD1,TRBJ1-2,TRBV6-1,TGTGCCAGCAACCTCAGGACAGGGGACGGCTACACCTTC,CASNLRTGDGYTF
.,TRBD2,TRBJ2-1,TRBV5-5,TGTGCCAGCAGCGAGCTAGCGGGGAGAAACAATGAGCAGTTCTTC,CASSELAGRNNEQFF
.,.,TRBJ2-1,TRBV28,TGTGCCAGCAGTCCCGGGAGTGGGGGCAATGAGCAGTTCTTC,CASSPGSGGNEQFF
.,.,TRBJ2-1,TRBV11-3,TGTGCCAGCAGCTTAGCACTAACCTACAATGAGCAGTTCTTC,CASSLALTYNEQFF
.,.,TRBJ2-7,TRBV5-8,TGTGCCAGCAGCTCCCCAGGGCCCTACGAGCAGTACTTC,CASSSPGPYEQYF
.,.,TRBJ2-7,TRBV5-4,TGTGCCAGCAGCATAACCTACGAGCAGTACTTC,CASSITYEQYF
.,TRBD1,TRBJ2-1,TRBV7-9,TGTGCCTTGACAGGGGAATTCTGGGGGCAGTTCTTC,CALTGEFWGQFF
.,.,TRBJ1-2,TRBV13,TGTGCCAGCAGCTTAACACAGGGAAGGTATGGCTACACCTTC,CASSLTQGRYGYTF
.,.,TRBJ2-7,TRBV12-1,TGTGCCAGCAGCTTTGAGGACCAGGGAGTTTGGAGTTACGAGCAGTACTTC,CASSFEDQGVWSYEQYF
.,.,TRBJ2-6,TRBV6-1,TGTGCCAGCAGATTAGGGTCTGGGGCCAACGTCCTGACTTTC,CASRLGSGANVLTF
.,.,TRBJ1-1,TRBV6-1,TGTGCCAGCAGTGAGGAGACAGCCAGTGAAGCTTTCTTT,CASSEETASEAFF
.,.,TRBJ2-5,TRBV5-1,TGCGCCAGCAGCTTGATTTCGGGGAGCCAAGAGACCCAGTACTTC,CASSLISGSQETQYF
.,TRBD1,TRBJ1-2,TRBV11-3,TGTGCCAGCAGCTTAGGAGTAGGGGGCAACTATGGCTACACCTTC,CASSLGVGGNYGYTF
few,.,TRBJ1-4,TRBV27,TGTGCCAGCAGTTTACAGGGGACTAATGAAAAACTGTTTTTT,CASSLQGTNEKLFF
.,.,TRBJ2-6,TRBV6-5,TGTGCATGCAGTAGGGCGAGCTCTGGGGCCAACGTCCTGACTTTC,CACSRASSGANVLTF
once,.,TRBJ1-5,TRBV18,TGTGCCAGCTCCCAAGGGCGGGGGACGGAGCAGCCCCAGCATTTT,CASSQGRGTEQPQHF